The TCR beta chain described here comes from a study of blood T cell repertoires in COVID-19. Study overall: Some COVID-19 samples were acute and others convalescent; all came from the United States, Italy and Spain. The cDNA or gDNA used as material had been derived from T cells, B-cell-depleted T cells, or PBMCs.

Some clones are missing from TCRdb's copy, which holds only in-frame ones; the method was immunoSEQ multiplex PCR. In the table there are some 180,000 clones, about four fifths of which are singletons. V gave up 4 bases and J gave up 0 bases; unmatched junction bases: 5. The germline gives CDR1 KGHSH, CDR2 LQKENI. The CDR3 extends over 16 amino acids. The Seattle site enrolled patients during active infection and followed them longitudinally. Sequencing was carried out using peripheral blood. This sequence joins TRBV18 and TRBJ1-1; 10 bases fit TRBD1. The sequence was collected from a woman aged 40-49 years with COVID-19, enrolled during active disease. The CDR3 DNA sequence: TGTGCCAGCTCACTGACAGGGGGCACCGTGAACACTGAAGCTTTCTTT. Amino acid sequence: CASSLTGGTVNTEAFF.